These T cell receptor beta chains were read from a single sample in a study of T cell responses to AZD1222 COVID-19 vaccine. This table comes from immunoSEQ multiplex PCR, and its TCRdb copy is limited to in-frame clones, with some not included. The table lists around 140,000 clones, roughly 90% of them singletons, with 1.4% in the top ten. The sample here was peripheral blood, taken on day 0 of AZD1222 vaccination. These receptor sequences come from an adult in good health. Each CDR3 is given without its conserved first and last residue. The D gene is left open where the match is weak.

TRBV6-6	-	TRBJ1-5	ASSYKSGSGQPQH
TRBV9	-	TRBJ2-7	ASSVGESGAPYEQY
TRBV7-8	-	TRBJ1-1	ASSSTRGEDTEAF
TRBV2	-	TRBJ1-5	ASREQDYSNQPQH
TRBV6-4	-	TRBJ1-6	ARPGTGYNSPLH
TRBV28	-	TRBJ1-5	ASSFSGDPNQPQH
TRBV4-1	TRBD1	TRBJ2-7	ASSPGQGWRHEQY
TRBV28	TRBD1	TRBJ2-7	ASSSHRGNEQY
TRBV24-1	TRBD2	TRBJ2-1	ATSDLSGSSYNEQF
TRBV7-2	-	TRBJ2-5	ASSPWGIETQY
TRBV11-3	-	TRBJ1-6	ASSPDTSSYNSPLH
TRBV2	-	TRBJ2-1	ASSDSVRAGAPNNEQF
TRBV18	TRBD1	TRBJ2-1	ASSPGTEAYNEQF
TRBV7-2	-	TRBJ1-4	ASSRETSNEKLF
TRBV28	TRBD1	TRBJ2-5	ASRDGTGTLGSWETQY
TRBV27	TRBD1	TRBJ1-2	ASSAQGDSIYGYT
TRBV10-1	TRBD1	TRBJ1-4	ASSGTGGQVREKLF
TRBV12-3/TRBV12-4	-	TRBJ1-2	ASSLGGGYGYT
TRBV29-1	-	TRBJ1-5	SVEVLGGQPQH
TRBV5-1	-	TRBJ1-2	ASSLWARGRNDYGYT
TRBV19	TRBD1	TRBJ1-5	ASSITGQYSNQPQH
TRBV4-3	TRBD1	TRBJ1-1	ASSQLRLTGGTEAF
TRBV4-2	-	TRBJ2-7	ASSQEAFYEQY
TRBV5-1	-	TRBJ1-4	ASSLNRPNEKLF
TRBV9	TRBD2	TRBJ2-5	ASSLGALAGGKKETQY
TRBV7-2	-	TRBJ2-4	ASSLGPLKNIQY
TRBV6-2/TRBV6-3	-	TRBJ1-5	ASSVARGKEGSNQPQH
TRBV7-6	-	TRBJ2-6	ASSSSVSGANVLT
TRBV3-1/TRBV3-2	-	TRBJ1-4	ASSPGQGPTNEKLF
TRBV7-2	TRBD1	TRBJ2-7	ASSVQGTASYEQY
TRBV7-2	-	TRBJ2-2	ASSPGGGSNTGELF
TRBV12-3/TRBV12-4	-	TRBJ1-1	ASSWSGEAF
TRBV19	-	TRBJ1-1	ASRQRLGAF
TRBV20-1	-	TRBJ2-1	SASPDNEQF
TRBV6-2/TRBV6-3	-	TRBJ1-1	ASSYLGTEAF
TRBV19	-	TRBJ1-4	ASSMNLRWSGGNEKLF
TRBV19	TRBD2	TRBJ2-1	ASSISAAGGYNEQF
TRBV6-1	-	TRBJ1-5	ASSEFIHLSNQPQH
TRBV25-1	-	TRBJ2-7	ATTGLYEQY
TRBV7-8	TRBD2	TRBJ2-3	ASSGSGRAPDTQY
TRBV28	-	TRBJ2-6	ASSPGPTDGANVLT
TRBV10-1	TRBD2	TRBJ2-4	ASSETGRDIQY